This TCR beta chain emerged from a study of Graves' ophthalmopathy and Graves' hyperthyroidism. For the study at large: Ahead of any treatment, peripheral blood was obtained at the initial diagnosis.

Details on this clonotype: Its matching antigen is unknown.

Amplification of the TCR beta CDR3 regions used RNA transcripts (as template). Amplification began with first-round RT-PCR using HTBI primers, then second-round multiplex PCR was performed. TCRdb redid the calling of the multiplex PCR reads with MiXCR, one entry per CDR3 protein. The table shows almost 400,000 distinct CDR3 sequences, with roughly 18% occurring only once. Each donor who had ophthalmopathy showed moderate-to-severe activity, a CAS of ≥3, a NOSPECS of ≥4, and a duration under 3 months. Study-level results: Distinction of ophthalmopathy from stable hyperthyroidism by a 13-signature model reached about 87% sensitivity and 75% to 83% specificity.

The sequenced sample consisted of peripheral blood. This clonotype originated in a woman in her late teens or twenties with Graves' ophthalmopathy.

DNA of the CDR3: TGTGCCAGCAGCGACGACTCGGAGACCCAGTACTTC. Amino acids: CASSDDSETQYF. The V gene is TRBV5-6, the J gene TRBJ2-5; D is undetermined. This CDR3 is built from 12 residues. In germline, CDR1 is SGHDT, CDR2 YYEEEE. Trimming pared 4 bases from V and 5 bases from J, leaving 9 bases between.